Shown below are 20 T cell receptor beta chains from a single sample sequenced in a study of cytomegalovirus exposure and HLA in healthy donors. The PCR had 60 Vbeta and 13 Jbeta primers. Method: immunoSEQ multiplex PCR; TCRdb's copy keeps in-frame clones and lacks some. The sample comprises under 200,000 clones, around 82% of which are singletons, and around a tenth rests with the top ten. Sequenced sample: PBMCs. These TCRs come from a man in his fifties or sixties in good health and CMV-seropositive.

This rearrangement joins TRBV11-2 to TRBJ2-7; 8 bases match TRBD1. This CDR3 has 15 residues. Unmatched junction bases numbered 6, after V lost 5 bases and J lost 0 bases. Germline values: CDR1 SGHAT, CDR2 FQNNGV. In DNA form, the CDR3 reads TGTGCCAGCAGCCGTGGGACAGGCCTCTCCTACGAGCAGTACTTC. This gives the protein CASSRGTGLSYEQYF.

This chain links TRBV10-2 with TRBJ1-4; a weak D match, TRBD1 (5 bases). The V end was cut by 6 bases, the J end by 8 bases, with 13 bases between. This CDR3 spans 13 amino acids. Looked up from germline, CDR1 is WSHSY and CDR2 is SAAADI. CDR3 protein: CASSRGVAEKLFF. As DNA, the CDR3 is TGCGCCAGCAGCCGGGGGGTCGCAGAAAAACTGTTTTTT.

This clone was observed many times. The genes are TRBV2 and TRBJ1-1, with D possibly being TRBD1 (5 bases). The CDR3 is made up of 12 amino acids. Germline lookup yields CDR1 SNHLY and CDR2 FYNNEI. V was clipped by 6 bases and J by 4 bases, with 9 bases between them. The CDR3 protein is CASRGEGTEAFF. As DNA, the CDR3 is TGTGCCAGCAGAGGGGAGGGCACTGAAGCTTTCTTT.

This chain connects TRBV10-3 to TRBJ2-5, with 9 bases lining up with TRBD1. CDR1 is ENHRY and CDR2 is SYGVKD in the germline V gene. The CDR3 has 13 amino acids. V lost 10 bases to trimming and J lost 4 bases; unmatched junction nucleotides: 7. The CDR3 region is CATATGGGETQYF. The CDR3 DNA is TGTGCCACCGCAACAGGGGGCGGAGAGACCCAGTACTTC.

The CDR3: CASSSRLAGGSYEQYF. CDR3 coding DNA: TGTGCCAGCAGCTCGCGACTAGCGGGAGGCTCCTACGAGCAGTACTTC. The chain carries TRBV13 and TRBJ2-7, with TRBD2 identical over 13 bases. Trimming removed 4 bases from V and 0 bases from J; junction bases left unmatched: 3. CDR1 is PRHDT, CDR2 FYEKMQ, per germline (reference sequence). The CDR3 has 16 residues.

The sample holds one count of this clone. The chain couples TRBV7-2 to TRBJ2-6; 11 nucleotides agree with TRBD1. The CDR3 spans 17 residues. Germline assignment: CDR1 SGHTA and CDR2 FQGNSA. The V segment lost 5 bases and the J segment 2 bases; nucleotides outside the gene matches: 5. The CDR3 loop reads CASSIRGQGAGANVLTF. The CDR3 DNA follows: TGTGCCAGCAGCATACGGGGACAGGGGGCTGGGGCCAACGTCCTGACTTTC.

Only a few counts were recorded for this clone. The chain links TRBV5-4 to TRBJ2-5, with 8 bases fitting TRBD1. The J call is uncertain, as TRBJ2-7 better fits the DNA end. CDR1 is SGHNT and CDR2 is YYREEE in the germline V gene (reference sequence). The CDR3 runs 14 residues. In nucleotides, the CDR3 is TGTGCCAGCAGTCTTACAGGGGGGCGCTACGAGCAGTACTTC. Residues: CASSLTGGRYEQYF.

This sequence joins TRBV11-2 and TRBJ2-7, with 10 positions matching TRBD2. Trimming cost V 6 bases and J 5 bases; bases outside gene matches: 13. Germline loops: CDR1 SGHAT, CDR2 FQNNGV. The CDR3 is 16 amino acids. The CDR3 DNA is TGTGCCAGCAGGCCAAAGGGACTAGCGAGTAGCAACGAGCAGTACTTC. Its translation: CASRPKGLASSNEQYF.

This clone was detected only a few times. The chain has TRBV7-9 and TRBJ2-7; maybe TRBD2 (6 bases). This CDR3 has 14 amino acids. With 7 bases removed from V and 3 bases from J, the gap between germline ends came to 16 bases. The germline gives CDR1 SEHNR, CDR2 FQNEAQ (reference sequence). As DNA, the CDR3 is TGTGCCAGCACCGCGGTCGGGAGCATCTACGAGCAGTACTTC. It is translated as CASTAVGSIYEQYF.

The chain links TRBV2 to TRBJ2-2; 9 bases align to TRBD2. Germline CDR1 and CDR2: SNHLY and FYNNEI. V lost 7 bases, J lost 3 bases, and 9 bases stayed unmatched. The CDR3 covers 16 residues. CDR3: CASMREVAGDTGELFF. The CDR3 region has the DNA TGTGCCAGCATGCGGGAGGTAGCGGGGGACACCGGGGAGCTGTTTTTT.

V usage is TRBV11-2 and J usage is TRBJ2-3, with TRBD2 matching over 9 bases. With 5 bases clipped from V and 0 bases from J, the junction kept 3 bases outside the gene matches. The germline V gene encodes CDR1 SGHAT and CDR2 FQNNGV. There are 15 residues in the CDR3. The CDR3 loop is CASSLGTSSTDTQYF. CDR3 in DNA: TGTGCCAGCAGCCTCGGGACTAGCAGCACAGATACGCAGTATTTT.

The rearrangement uses TRBV4-2 and TRBJ1-3, with TRBD1 matching over 8 bases. This CDR3 comprises 15 residues. V lost 1 base, J lost 4 bases, and 3 bases stayed unmatched. Germline-derived CDR1 and CDR2 are LGHNA and YNFKEQ. This CDR3 reads CASSQVWTGGNTIYF. The CDR3 bases are TGTGCCAGCAGCCAAGTATGGACAGGGGGAAACACCATATATTTT.

The chain is built from TRBV7-9 and TRBJ1-4; a weak D match, TRBD1 (5 bases). CDR1 is SEHNR, CDR2 FQNEAQ, per germline (reference sequence). The CDR3 length is 15 residues. V gave up 1 base and J gave up 8 bases, with 14 bases separating them. The DNA of the CDR3 is TGTGCCAGCAGCTTAGTAGGACAAGTTCAGGAAAAACTGTTTTTT. As protein: CASSLVGQVQEKLFF.

The chain links TRBV6-5 to TRBJ1-6; D is unclear. CDR3 length: 13 amino acids. Trimming pared 2 bases from V and 7 bases from J, leaving 6 bases between. CDR1 and CDR2 (germline): MNHEY, SVGAGI. The CDR3 bases are TGTGCCAGCAGTTACCGGGTGAATTCACCCCTCCACTTT. Its protein product is CASSYRVNSPLHF.

V usage is TRBV27 and J usage is TRBJ2-7; 10 bases are a match to TRBD1. Germline loops: CDR1 MNHEY, CDR2 SMNVEV (reference sequence). Unmatched junction bases numbered 3, after V lost 5 bases and J lost 2 bases. The CDR3 runs to 14 residues. CDR3 nucleotide sequence: TGTGCCAGCAGTCCCGACAGGGGGCCCTACGAGCAGTACTTC. Its protein product is CASSPDRGPYEQYF.

The chain is built from TRBV11-3 and TRBJ2-3; D may be TRBD2 (5 bases). V lost 5 bases and J 2 bases, leaving 14 bases between the germline ends. The length of the CDR3 is 15 residues. Per germline, CDR1 SGHNT and CDR2 YENEEA. The CDR3 spells CASSPLSGLTDTQYF. The CDR3 DNA reads as TGTGCCAGCAGCCCCCTGAGCGGACTCACAGATACGCAGTATTTT.

The sample holds one count of this clone. The J gene is TRBJ2-7, the V gene TRBV30; D uncertain. V was clipped by 2 bases and J by 5 bases, with 4 bases between them. This CDR3 is built from 10 residues. Germline V gene data show CDR1 as GTSNPN and CDR2 as SVGIG (reference sequence). The CDR3 sequence is CAWSIDEQYF. DNA for the CDR3: TGTGCCTGGAGTATCGACGAGCAGTACTTC.

The chain uses TRBV13 and TRBJ2-3; weak D call: TRBD1 (6 bases). Trimming cost V 5 bases and J 1 base, with 16 bases left between them. The CDR3 has 16 residues. The germline CDR1 and CDR2 sequences are PRHDT and FYEKMQ (reference sequence). CDR3 sequence (DNA): TGTGCCAGCAGCCACGCCCAGGGGACGGGCACAGATACGCAGTATTTT. Protein: CASSHAQGTGTDTQYF. The full variable domain, in which reference TRBV13 and TRBJ2-3 provide the parts outside the CDR3, is AAGVIQSPRHLIKEKRETATLKCYPIPRHDTVYWYQQGPGQDPQFLISFYEKMQSDKGSIPDRFSAQQFSDYHSELNMSSLELGDSALYFCASSHAQGTGTDTQYFGPGTRLTVL.

This clone was observed a few times. V and J are TRBV10-3 and TRBJ2-7; 11 bases fit TRBD1. This CDR3 is 14 amino acids long. Per the germline V gene, CDR1 is ENHRY and CDR2 is SYGVKD. V was pared by 7 bases and J by 3 bases, with 5 bases of the junction left unmatched. The CDR3 nucleotides read TGTGCCATCACCGGGACAGGGGGGGGCTACGAGCAGTACTTC. Protein: CAITGTGGGYEQYF.

The V call is TRBV11-1, the J call TRBJ2-1, with TRBD2 identical over 7 bases. This CDR3 spans 14 amino acids. The germline V gene has CDR1 SGHAT and CDR2 FQDESV (reference sequence). V was pared by 0 bases and J by 9 bases, with 5 bases of the junction left unmatched. The CDR3: CASSLAGGPPEQFF. For the CDR3, the DNA is TGTGCCAGCAGCTTAGCGGGAGGGCCTCCTGAGCAGTTCTTC.